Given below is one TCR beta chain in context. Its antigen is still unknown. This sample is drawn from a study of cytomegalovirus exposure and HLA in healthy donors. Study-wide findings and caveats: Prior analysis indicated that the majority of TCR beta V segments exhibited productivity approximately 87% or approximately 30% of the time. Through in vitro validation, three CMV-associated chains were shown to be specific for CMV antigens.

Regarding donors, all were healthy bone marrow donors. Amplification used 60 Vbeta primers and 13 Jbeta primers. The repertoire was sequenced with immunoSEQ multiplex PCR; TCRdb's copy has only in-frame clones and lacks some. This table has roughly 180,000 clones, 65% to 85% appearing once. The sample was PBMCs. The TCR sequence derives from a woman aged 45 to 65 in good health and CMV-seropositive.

DNA of the CDR3: TGTGCCAGCAGTTACTTGACGGGGACAGGGGTGGCTGAAGCTTTCTTT. Encoded protein: CASSYLTGTGVAEAFF. The chain recombines TRBV6-5 with TRBJ1-1; 10 bases are shared with TRBD1. Germline V gene data show CDR1 as MNHEY and CDR2 as SVGAGI. J gave up 6 bases and V 1 base, and 8 bases lay outside the gene matches. The CDR3 covers 16 residues.